Detailed here is one T cell receptor (beta chain). Both 60 Vbeta primers and 13 Jbeta primers went into the PCR. Generated by immunoSEQ multiplex PCR, the TCRdb table keeps only in-frame clones and is missing some. The sample yields more than 200,000 clones, over 75% seen once. The CDR3 has 14 residues. Trimming at V came to 1 base and at J to 4 bases, leaving 2 bases not matched to a gene. CDR1 is SNHLY, CDR2 FYNNEI, per germline. This sample is part of a study of cytomegalovirus exposure and HLA in healthy donors. Sequenced sample: PBMCs. This clonotype originated in a girl aged 2 to 10 in good health and CMV-seronegative. This chain connects TRBV2 to TRBJ2-5; 8 bases agree with TRBD2. The CDR3 is CASSEGTSRETQYF. CDR3 DNA sequence: TGTGCCAGCAGTGAAGGGACTAGCAGAGAGACCCAGTACTTC.